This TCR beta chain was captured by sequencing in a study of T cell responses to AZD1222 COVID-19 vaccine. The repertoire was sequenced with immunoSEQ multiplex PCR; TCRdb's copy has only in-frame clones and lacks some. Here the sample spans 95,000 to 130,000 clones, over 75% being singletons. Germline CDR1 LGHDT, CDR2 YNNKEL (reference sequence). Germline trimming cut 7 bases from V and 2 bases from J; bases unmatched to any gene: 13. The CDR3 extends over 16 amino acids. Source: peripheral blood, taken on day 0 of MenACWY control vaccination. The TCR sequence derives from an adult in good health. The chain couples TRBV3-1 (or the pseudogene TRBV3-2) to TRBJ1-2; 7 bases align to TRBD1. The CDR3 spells CASTPAPTGINYGYTF. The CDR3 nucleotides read TGTGCCAGCACCCCAGCACCGACAGGGATAAACTATGGCTACACCTTC.